Following are 16 T cell receptor beta chains from one sample sequenced in a study of human T cells and chemical hapten exposure. Indicated time point: healthy volunteer bleed at 2 weeks. Researchers extracted total RNA from unfractionated whole blood. TCRdb recomputed calls from the RACE reads with MiXCR, one row per CDR3 protein. The sample lists roughly 49,000 distinct CDR3 sequences; about 4.5% were seen once. Material: whole blood. These receptors were obtained from a female donor in good health. Some clones in this sample may be carry-over from other donors' samples.

Many counts were recorded for this clonotype. The chain recombines TRBV20-1 with TRBJ2-7; D may be TRBD1 (6 bases). Germline CDR1 reads DFQATT; CDR2 reads SNEGSKA (reference sequence). The CDR3 extends over 15 amino acids. V gave up 0 bases and J gave up 2 bases, with 14 bases separating them. The CDR3 region has the DNA TGCAGTGCTAGAGAGCCAGAATACAGGGCCTACGAGCAGTACTTC. As protein: CSAREPEYRAYEQYF.

This clonotype was detected many times. V gene TRBV7-9 combines with J gene TRBJ2-7; TRBD1 agrees at 8 bases. V lost 5 bases, J lost 2 bases, and 17 bases stayed unmatched. The CDR3 length is 18 residues. Germline values: CDR1 SEHNR, CDR2 FQNEAQ (reference sequence). The CDR3 region is CASSPRQVGARGPYEQYF. In DNA form, the CDR3 reads TGTGCCAGCAGCCCCAGGCAGGTCGGGGCCAGGGGGCCCTACGAGCAGTACTTC.

At least ten counts were recorded for this clonotype. The CDR3 coding sequence is TGCAGTGCGCTACCCTCCGGGACAGTAGGTTCACCCCTCCACTTT. The encoded protein is CSALPSGTVGSPLHF. This rearrangement joins TRBV20-1 to TRBJ1-6, with 7 bases identical to TRBD1. The length of the CDR3 is 15 residues. V lost 6 bases and J lost 9; bases outside the gene matches: 14. In germline, CDR1 is DFQATT, CDR2 SNEGSKA (reference sequence).

This clonotype was counted many times. The chain combines TRBV11-2 with TRBJ2-3, with D maybe TRBD2 (6 bases). Between the trimmed V and J ends, which lost 0 bases and 6 bases, there was a span of 10 bases. In germline, CDR1 is SGHAT, CDR2 FQNNGV. This CDR3 has 14 residues. CDR3 nucleotides: TGTGCCAGCAGCTTAGAGGGGCTAGCGGATACGCAGTATTTT. This gives the protein CASSLEGLADTQYF.

This clonotype was counted ten times or more. The chain uses TRBV20-1 and TRBJ2-7, with a tentative D call TRBD2 (5 bases). Trimming removed 6 bases at V and 4 bases at J, with 16 bases between. CDR3 length: 13 residues. CDR1 is DFQATT and CDR2 is SNEGSKA in the germline V gene (reference sequence). The CDR3 coding sequence is TGCAGTGCCTTGGACGGCCGAGGGTACGAGCAGTACTTC. Protein product: CSALDGRGYEQYF.

The table lists this clonotype with many counts. Written as DNA, the CDR3 is TGTGCCAGCAGTCCCAGAGGGCGAGGCACAGATACGCAGTATTTT. Its protein is CASSPRGRGTDTQYF. V gene TRBV28 combines with J gene TRBJ2-3, with a weak D call TRBD2 (5 bases). Germline V gives CDR1 MDHEN, CDR2 SYDVKM. This CDR3 is built from 15 residues. V was shortened by 5 bases and J by 1 base, with 13 bases between the two germline ends.

This clonotype occurred many times. V and J are TRBV6-6 and TRBJ1-5, with D perhaps TRBD1 (6 bases). V gave up 6 bases and J gave up 4 bases, with 10 bases separating them. Germline V gene lookup returns CDR1 MNHNY and CDR2 SVGAGI (reference sequence). This CDR3 comprises 13 residues. CDR3 loop: CASSYRENQPQHF. CDR3 nucleotide sequence: TGTGCCAGCAGCTACAGGGAAAATCAGCCCCAGCATTTT.

This clonotype was picked up many times. The DNA for the CDR3 is TGTGCCAGCAGCCAAGATCCGTACACCATATATTTT. Residues: CASSQDPYTIYF. J is TRBJ1-3 and V is TRBV14; D ambiguous. Germline values: CDR1 SGHDN, CDR2 FVKESK. The CDR3 has 12 residues. V was shortened by 0 bases and J by 8 bases, with 5 bases between the two germline ends. The variable domain in full, completed from reference TRBV14 and TRBJ1-3, reads EAGVTQFPSHSVIEKGQTVTLRCDPISGHDNLYWYRRVMGKEIKFLLHFVKESKQDESGMPNNRFLAERTGGTYSTLKVQPAELEDSGVYFCASSQDPYTIYFGEGSWLTVV.

This clonotype came up many times. The V gene is TRBV6-5, the J gene TRBJ1-2, with 7 bases that match TRBD1. Germline CDR1 reads MNHEY; CDR2 reads SVGAGI. The CDR3 totals 16 residues. V lost 6 bases, J lost 5 bases, and 15 bases stayed unmatched. CDR3: CASRPLRTGKAYGYTF. The DNA for the CDR3 is TGTGCCAGCAGACCCCTTAGGACAGGAAAGGCATATGGCTACACCTTC.

This clonotype has a count of ten or more. The chain couples TRBV2 to TRBJ1-1; D not certain. Trimming removed 4 bases from V and 10 bases from J, with 10 bases in between. This CDR3 spans 11 amino acids. CDR1 and CDR2 from the germline V gene are SNHLY and FYNNEI. The CDR3 protein is CASSGSQRAFF. As DNA, the CDR3 is TGTGCCAGCAGTGGGTCCCAGAGAGCTTTCTTT. The entire variable domain, with the rest obtained from reference TRBV2 and TRBJ1-1, is as follows: EPEVTQTPSHQVTQMGQEVILRCVPISNHLYFYWYRQILGQKVEFLVSFYNNEISEKSEIFDDQFSVERPDGSNFTLKIRSTKLEDSAMYFCASSGSQRAFFGQGTRLTVV.

This clonotype was seen ten or more times. V is TRBV20-1 and J is TRBJ2-7; D remains unclear. With 6 bases removed from V and 4 bases from J, the gap between germline ends came to 16 bases. This CDR3 region has 13 residues. Germline V gene lookup returns CDR1 DFQATT and CDR2 SNEGSKA (reference sequence). The CDR3 reads CSAGRQVPYEQYF. CDR3 sequence (DNA): TGCAGTGCCGGGCGGCAGGTACCTTACGAGCAGTACTTC.

Many counts were recorded for this clonotype. The rearrangement joins TRBV6-2 or TRBV6-3 to TRBJ2-1, with TRBD2 matching over 9 bases. V lost 2 bases to trimming and J lost 6 bases; unmatched junction nucleotides: 2. The CDR3 sequence is 14 residues long. CDR1 is MNHEY and CDR2 is SVGEGT in the germline V gene. The CDR3 region has the DNA TGTGCCAGCAGTTACGGGACTAGCAGCAATGAGCAGTTCTTC. It encodes CASSYGTSSNEQFF.

This clonotype appeared many times. The V and J genes are TRBV11-2 and TRBJ1-6, with no clear D. Between the trimmed V and J ends, which lost 3 bases and 8 bases, there was a span of 17 bases. The CDR3 contains 16 residues. The germline gives CDR1 SGHAT, CDR2 FQNNGV. DNA of the CDR3: TGTGCCAGCAGCTTTTTTGGCGGGAATAAAGATTCACCCCTCCACTTT. Amino acid sequence: CASSFFGGNKDSPLHF.

This clonotype was detected ten times or more. The chain has TRBV7-9 and TRBJ2-1; 8 bases are shared with TRBD1. This CDR3 spans 14 amino acids. Germline values: CDR1 SEHNR, CDR2 FQNEAQ (reference sequence). J lost 7 bases, V lost 3 bases, and 5 bases had no gene match. For the CDR3, the DNA is TGTGCCAGCAGCTTCCGACAGGGGATAAATGAGCAGTTCTTC. It translates to CASSFRQGINEQFF. Looking up the rest from reference TRBV7-9 and TRBJ2-1 gives the full variable domain: DTGVSQNPRHKITKRGQNVTFRCDPISEHNRLYWYRQTLGQGPEFLTYFQNEAQLEKSRLLSDRFSAERPKGSFSTLEIQRTEQGDSAMYLCASSFRQGINEQFFGPGTRLTVL.

This clonotype came up many times. One junction end disagrees with the germline gene, perhaps due to a read error. As DNA, the CDR3 is TGTGCCAGCAGTATAGCCCCCCGACTAGCGGGGAGTTACAATGAGCAGTTCTTC. Protein: CASSIAPRLAGSYNEQFF. The genes are TRBV12-3 or TRBV12-4 and TRBJ2-1; 11 nucleotides match TRBD2. The CDR3 totals 18 residues.

The sample holds many counts of this clonotype. The chain employs TRBV7-6 and TRBJ1-1, with D maybe TRBD1 (5 bases). V lost 5 bases and J lost 6, with 10 bases in between. The CDR3 spans 12 residues. Looked up from germline, CDR1 is SGHVS and CDR2 is FNYEAQ. CDR3 nucleotides: TGTGCCAGCAGCCCAGGGACGGCTGAAGCTTTCTTT. Its translation: CASSPGTAEAFF. Full variable domain (missing parts from reference TRBV7-6 and TRBJ1-1): GAGVSQSPRYKVTKRGQDVALRCDPISGHVSLYWYRQALGQGPEFLTYFNYEAQQDKSGLPNDRFSAERPEGSISTLTIQRTEQRDSAMYRCASSPGTAEAFFGQGTRLTVV.